Here is one T cell receptor (beta chain) with its context. The antigen is not known. The CDR3 sequence is 13 residues long. J lost 7 bases, V lost 8 bases, and 7 bases had no gene match. The germline V gene encodes CDR1 LNHDA and CDR2 SQIVND (reference sequence). The data stem from a study of T cell responses to AZD1222 COVID-19 vaccine. Study-level findings and limits: In all cases, repertoires were sampled only after the peak T cell response.

Only in-frame clones appear in the TCRdb table, and some are missing; sequencing was by immunoSEQ multiplex PCR. The sample gives around 140,000 clones, approximately 93% of which show up once; less than 15% is in the top ten. The V gene is TRBV19, the J gene TRBJ2-1, with 8 bases aligning to TRBD1. The sample was peripheral blood, taken after recovery from COVID-19. The source of this sequence is an adult who had recovered from COVID-19. The CDR3 reads CASFNRGTNEQFF. CDR3 nucleotide sequence: TGTGCCAGTTTTAACAGGGGGACTAATGAGCAGTTCTTC.